This TCR beta chain appears in the sequencing data of a study of OX40 agonist ivuxolimab in advanced cancers. About the research overall: Ivuxolimab, an agonist antibody against OX40 (CD134), was given to patients. The patients received ivuxolimab by intravenous route every 2 weeks at 0.01 to 10 mg/kg. Mean age approximately 55 years, range about 23 to 80; roughly 82% male.

TCRdb keeps only in-frame clones here, not all; method: immunoSEQ multiplex PCR. The table shows roughly 75,000 clones, with approximately 88% occurring only once. Material: CD4+ or CD8+ T cells sorted from blood, obtained in a trial of the OX40 agonist ivuxolimab. The TCR originated in an adult with an advanced solid tumor such as melanoma, head and neck, liver or kidney cancer.

The CDR3 DNA reads TGTGCCAGCTCACCACGACTAGCGGTAAACACCGGGGAGCTGTTTTTT. This sequence encodes CASSPRLAVNTGELFF. The chain employs TRBV18 and TRBJ2-2, with 9 bases fitting TRBD2. The CDR3 extends over 16 amino acids. Germline loops: CDR1 KGHSH, CDR2 LQKENI. Trimming cost V 1 base and J 2 bases; bases outside gene matches: 2.